The T cell receptor beta chain described here comes from a study of PD-L1 blockade in urothelial cancer. The wider study: Beginning in about 2014, patients received atezolizumab, given as 1,200 mg intravenously every 3 weeks. Researchers looked at the blood 3 weeks (second dose) and 6 weeks after treatment began.

Germline V CDR1 and CDR2: GTSNPN, SVGIG (reference sequence). With 7 bases clipped from V and 9 bases from J, the junction kept 6 bases outside the gene matches. The CDR3 is made up of 11 amino acids. The time point: peripheral blood 6 weeks after treatment start. The study collected 1 to 8 samples per patient, pretreatment and on-treatment. Clones were read by immunoSEQ multiplex PCR, and TCRdb kept only the in-frame ones, dropping some. The table includes approximately 79,000 clones, 91% detected once. This clone was seen once. The chain has TRBV30 and TRBJ2-1; 7 bases agree with TRBD2. This material consisted of PBMCs, taken around atezolizumab (anti-PD-L1) treatment. The receptor's source is a woman older than 75 with urothelial cancer. This chain's CDR3 is CASRVAGEQFF. For the CDR3, the DNA is TGTGCCTCCCGAGTAGCGGGTGAGCAGTTCTTC.